The 24 T cell receptor beta chains in this list originate from one sample, sequenced in a study of T cell responses to AZD1222 COVID-19 vaccine. This table comes from immunoSEQ multiplex PCR, and its TCRdb copy is limited to in-frame clones, with some not included. The repertoire holds some 90,000 clones, with around 90% as singletons. The material sequenced was peripheral blood, taken on day 0 of AZD1222 vaccination. The receptors were sampled from an adult in good health.

This chain connects TRBV7-3 to TRBJ2-2, with 13 bases identical to TRBD2. The CDR3 extends over 15 amino acids. CDR1 is SGHTA, CDR2 FQGTGA, per germline. Losses at the gene ends were 5 bases for V and 7 bases for J; bases not matched to a gene: 4. This chain's CDR3 is CASSPGLAGYGELFF. Written as DNA, the CDR3 is TGTGCCAGCAGCCCGGGACTAGCGGGATACGGGGAGCTGTTTTTT.

This chain links TRBV14 with TRBJ2-1; no definite D call. CDR1 SGHDN and CDR2 FVKESK come from the germline V gene. The CDR3 spans 17 residues. The V and J ends lost 0 bases and 2 bases respectively, with 14 bases between them. CDR3 nucleotide sequence: TGTGCCAGCAGCCAAGATCACCGCAGCGACCCCTACAATGAGCAGTTCTTC. Translating gives CASSQDHRSDPYNEQFF.

The chain employs TRBV19 and TRBJ1-6; 7 nucleotides line up with TRBD1. Germline CDR1 LNHDA, CDR2 SQIVND (reference sequence). The CDR3 is 15 residues long. Trimming cost V 3 bases and J 3 bases; bases outside gene matches: 2. CDR3 coding DNA: TGTGCCAGTAGTATGGCAGGGGGCTATAATTCACCCCTCCACTTT. This gives the protein CASSMAGGYNSPLHF. Using reference TRBV19 and TRBJ1-6 for the parts outside the CDR3, the full variable domain is DGGITQSPKYLFRKEGQNVTLSCEQNLNHDAMYWYRQDPGQGLRLIYYSQIVNDFQKGDIAEGYSVSREKKESFPLTVTSAQKNPTAFYLCASSMAGGYNSPLHFGNGTRLTVT.

The rearrangement uses TRBV10-2 and TRBJ2-3; D unresolved. V lost 6 bases and J 9 bases, leaving 10 bases between the germline ends. This CDR3 is 11 amino acids long. Germline loops: CDR1 WSHSY, CDR2 SAAADI. The DNA for the CDR3 is TGCGCCAGCAGCGACCTGAGGACGCAGTATTTT. As protein: CASSDLRTQYF.

The chain links TRBV30 to TRBJ2-3; D unresolved. CDR3 length: 13 amino acids. Germline V gene lookup returns CDR1 GTSNPN and CDR2 SVGIG (reference sequence). V lost 0 bases to trimming and J lost 5 bases, with 9 bases between them. The CDR3 region has the DNA TGTGCCTGGAGTGTACGCATGCGAGATACGCAGTATTTT. It is translated as CAWSVRMRDTQYF.

The chain links TRBV7-2 to TRBJ1-5; D unresolved. The germline gives CDR1 SGHTA, CDR2 FQGNSA. The CDR3 is 15 residues long. V was clipped by 2 bases and J by 5 bases, with 13 bases between them. Here the CDR3 reads CASSLTGGWDQPQHF. The CDR3 DNA follows: TGTGCCAGCAGCTTAACCGGTGGGTGGGATCAGCCCCAGCATTTT. The full variable domain, with the rest looked up from reference TRBV7-2 and TRBJ1-5, is GAGVSQSPSNKVTEKGKDVELRCDPISGHTALYWYRQSLGQGLEFLIYFQGNSAPDKSGLPSDRFSAERTGGSVSTLTIQRTQQEDSAVYLCASSLTGGWDQPQHFGDGTRLSIL.

This sequence joins TRBV9 and TRBJ2-5; D ambiguous. This CDR3 has 13 residues. The germline V and J ends were trimmed by 0 bases and 7 bases, with 10 bases remaining between them. In germline, CDR1 is SGDLS, CDR2 YYNGEE. CDR3 protein: CASSVDSGGTQYF. DNA of the CDR3: TGTGCCAGCAGCGTAGACTCCGGTGGGACCCAGTACTTC. Variable domain in full (rest from reference TRBV9 and TRBJ2-5): DSGVTQTPKHLITATGQRVTLRCSPRSGDLSVYWYQQSLDQGLQFLIQYYNGEERAKGNILERFSAQQFPDLHSELNLSSLELGDSALYFCASSVDSGGTQYFGPGTRLLVL.

This chain joins TRBV5-4 and TRBJ2-2; D may be TRBD2 (6 bases). Deletions cut 0 bases from V and 3 bases from J, with 9 bases between. Germline loops: CDR1 SGHNT, CDR2 YYREEE (reference sequence). The CDR3 runs 15 residues. The CDR3 DNA sequence: TGTGCCAGCAGCTTGGGACTAGAGGACACCGGGGAGCTGTTTTTT. As protein: CASSLGLEDTGELFF.

V gene TRBV19 combines with J gene TRBJ1-5; perhaps TRBD1 as D (6 bases). This CDR3 is built from 16 residues. The germline V and J ends were trimmed by 2 bases and 7 bases, with 18 bases remaining between them. Germline CDR1 is LNHDA and CDR2 is SQIVND (reference sequence). CDR3 sequence (DNA): TGTGCCAGTAGTATACGAAAGTGGGGGGGCGGCCAGCCCCAGCATTTT. It specifies CASSIRKWGGGQPQHF. Together with reference TRBV19 and TRBJ1-5, the CDR3 gives the full variable domain: DGGITQSPKYLFRKEGQNVTLSCEQNLNHDAMYWYRQDPGQGLRLIYYSQIVNDFQKGDIAEGYSVSREKKESFPLTVTSAQKNPTAFYLCASSIRKWGGGQPQHFGDGTRLSIL.

V gene TRBV3-1 (or the pseudogene TRBV3-2) combines with J gene TRBJ1-2; D perhaps matches TRBD1 (5 bases). This CDR3 is 13 amino acids long. The germline V and J ends were trimmed by 5 bases and 2 bases, with 9 bases remaining between them. CDR1 is LGHDT and CDR2 is YNNKEL in the germline V gene (reference sequence). The DNA of the CDR3 is TGTGCCAGCAGCTGGGACCAAAACTATGGCTACACCTTC. It specifies CASSWDQNYGYTF.

The chain combines TRBV10-3 with TRBJ1-2; D is uncertain. The CDR3 extends over 15 amino acids. V gave up 0 bases and J gave up 4 bases, with 12 bases separating them. Germline V gives CDR1 ENHRY, CDR2 SYGVKD. The CDR3 region is CAISESQATAYGYTF. The CDR3 region has the DNA TGTGCCATCAGTGAGTCTCAGGCGACGGCCTATGGCTACACCTTC.

The chain links TRBV28 to TRBJ1-3, with 8 bases identical to TRBD1. With V trimmed by 1 base and J by 5 bases, 7 bases remained unmatched. CDR1 MDHEN and CDR2 SYDVKM come from the germline V gene. There are 16 residues in the CDR3. The CDR3, as DNA: TGTGCCAGCAGTTTATCCGGACAGGGCTATAGAAACACCATATATTTT. Protein product: CASSLSGQGYRNTIYF.

The chain is built from TRBV29-1 and TRBJ2-7; the D gene is possibly TRBD1 (5 bases). The CDR3 is 13 amino acids. The germline V and J ends were trimmed by 4 bases and 3 bases, with 13 bases remaining between them. Looked up from germline, CDR1 is SQVTM and CDR2 is ANQGSEA. The CDR3 loop is CSVVGQGGYEQYF. The DNA of the CDR3 is TGCAGCGTTGTTGGGCAGGGCGGCTACGAGCAGTACTTC.

This chain links TRBV2 with TRBJ2-1; 10 bases agree with TRBD1. The CDR3 runs 15 residues. Germline values: CDR1 SNHLY, CDR2 FYNNEI. V lost 4 bases, J lost 2 bases, and 2 bases stayed unmatched. CDR3 DNA sequence: TGTGCCAGCAGTGCCGACAGGGGGCCCTACAATGAGCAGTTCTTC. Its protein is CASSADRGPYNEQFF.

V is TRBV5-1 and J is TRBJ1-4; 8 bases align to TRBD1. V lost 4 bases to trimming and J lost 6 bases; unmatched junction nucleotides: 8. Germline-derived CDR1 and CDR2 are SGHRS and YFSETQ. The CDR3 covers 15 residues. CDR3 coding DNA: TGCGCCAGCAGCACAGGGACAGGATCCGATGAAAAACTGTTTTTT. Translating it yields CASSTGTGSDEKLFF.

The V and J genes are TRBV13 and TRBJ1-2; 8 bases align to TRBD1. Germline values: CDR1 PRHDT, CDR2 FYEKMQ (reference sequence). CDR3 length: 14 residues. The J segment lost 4 bases and the V segment lost 5 bases, leaving 6 bases of the junction unmatched. The CDR3 nucleotides read TGTGCCAGCAGCCCGAGACAGGGGCTCTATGGCTACACCTTC. Translation gives CASSPRQGLYGYTF.

The V and J genes are TRBV5-6 and TRBJ2-1; TRBD2 might be the D (5 bases). CDR1 and CDR2 (germline): SGHDT, YYEEEE. V was clipped by 1 base and J by 7 bases, with 15 bases between them. This CDR3 contains 15 residues. The CDR3 protein is CASSLYGEGLNEQFF. In DNA, the CDR3 is TGTGCCAGCAGCTTGTATGGTGAGGGTTTGAATGAGCAGTTCTTC.

The rearrangement joins TRBV30 to TRBJ2-2, with a weak D call TRBD1 (6 bases). The CDR3 consists of 16 residues. V shed 5 bases and J shed 5 bases, with 21 bases lying between them. Germline V gene sequence: CDR1 GTSNPN, CDR2 SVGIG (reference sequence). CDR3 sequence (DNA): TGTGCCTGGGGGAAGTCGTTAGGGCAGGGGACCGGGGAGCTGTTTTTT. Its protein is CAWGKSLGQGTGELFF. Drawing the rest from reference TRBV30 and TRBJ2-2, the complete variable domain is SQTIHQWPATLVQPVGSPLSLECTVEGTSNPNLYWYRQAAGRGLQLLFYSVGIGQISSEVPQNLSASRPQDRQFILSSKKLLLSDSGFYLCAWGKSLGQGTGELFFGEGSRLTVL.

This chain links TRBV10-3 with TRBJ1-2; a possible D gene is TRBD1 (5 bases). The germline V and J ends were trimmed by 6 bases and 0 bases, with 17 bases remaining between them. CDR1 and CDR2 (germline): ENHRY, SYGVKD. CDR3 length: 16 amino acids. The CDR3 DNA sequence: TGTGCCATCAGCCTGGACACTGCCTTTACTAACTATGGCTACACCTTC. Translating it yields CAISLDTAFTNYGYTF.

The chain combines TRBV10-3 with TRBJ2-3; either TRBD1 or TRBD2 may fit D (7 bases each). Germline CDR1 ENHRY, CDR2 SYGVKD. The CDR3 loop spans 14 amino acids. V was trimmed by 8 bases and J by 6 bases, leaving 18 bases between them. The CDR3 is CAISGGDFGDTQYF. As DNA, the CDR3 is TGTGCCATCTCAGGGGGGGACTTTGGGGATACGCAGTATTTT.

The V call is TRBV30, the J call TRBJ2-5; TRBD2 agrees at 8 bases. V shed 0 bases, J shed 5 bases, and the junction held 11 bases outside the gene matches. This CDR3 comprises 16 residues. The germline V gene has CDR1 GTSNPN and CDR2 SVGIG (reference sequence). The CDR3 is CAWSVLTGGPWETQYF. CDR3 coding DNA: TGTGCCTGGAGTGTTTTAACGGGGGGGCCCTGGGAGACCCAGTACTTC.

Written as DNA, the CDR3 is TGTGCCAGTAGGGCTAGCGGCCAAGAGACCCAGTACTTC. It codes for CASRASGQETQYF. The chain links TRBV19 to TRBJ2-5, with TRBD2 matching 7 bases. Germline lookup yields CDR1 LNHDA and CDR2 SQIVND (reference sequence). J gave up 1 base and V 6 bases, and 2 bases lay outside the gene matches. This CDR3 spans 13 amino acids.

This chain connects TRBV21-1 to TRBJ1-2. TRBV21-1 is described as a pseudogene. CDR3 length equals 17 residues. The CDR3 loop reads CASSKAYMESPNYGYTF. CDR3 bases: TGTGCCAGCAGCAAAGCCTATATGGAGTCCCCTAACTATGGCTACACCTTC.

The gene calls are TRBV6-6 and TRBJ2-4; 11 nucleotides agree with TRBD2. This CDR3 region has 14 residues. Germline-derived CDR1 and CDR2 are MNHNY and SVGAGI (reference sequence). After removal of 6 bases from V and 8 bases from J, the junction contained 6 bases not matched to a gene. The CDR3: CASRDSGGADIQYF. In nucleotides, the CDR3 is TGTGCCAGCAGGGATAGCGGGGGGGCGGACATTCAGTACTTC.